Listed below are T cell receptor beta chains from one sample, sequenced in a study of T cell repertoires in cytomegalovirus infection. MiXCR, run by TCRdb on the reads, gives a single entry per CDR3 protein. The sample has more than 85,000 distinct CDR3 sequences, around 31% seen once. Their antigens are not known. The material was CD8+ T cells from cultured PBMCs, obtained from culture after CMV antigen stimulation. All receptors come from a human donor in good health (CMV status not recorded). Some clones in this sample may be carry-over from other donors' samples. Both conserved end residues are trimmed from each CDR3.

TRBV7-2	TRBJ2-1	ASSPFGGGNEQF
TRBV7-6	TRBJ2-7	ASSLSPNPYEQY
TRBV6-1	TRBJ2-7	ASSGGGLPEQY
TRBV25-1	TRBJ2-1	ASSSQGGGNEQF
TRBV20-1	TRBJ2-3	SARVGAGASSQGADTQY
TRBV29-1	TRBJ2-7	SVFDLAESYEQY
TRBV7-2	TRBJ2-4	ASSPENFYGGAKNIQY
TRBV27	TRBJ1-5	ASSFSGGQPQH
TRBV27	TRBJ1-6	ASRDGYNSPLH
TRBV7-9	TRBJ2-2	ASRSDPGELF
TRBV6-2/TRBV6-3	TRBJ2-1	ASTPSLADSPLFYNEQF
TRBV7-6	TRBJ2-3	ASSRSINTQY
TRBV7-8	TRBJ2-7	ASSTGTGDYEQY
TRBV28	TRBJ1-6	ASSLYTVINSPLH
TRBV27	TRBJ1-1	ASSLGPGGTEAF
TRBV7-9	TRBJ2-1	ASSFSRGGSSYNEQF
TRBV29-1	TRBJ2-7	SAKSRDRKYEQY
TRBV9	TRBJ1-1	ASSARGGYTEAF
TRBV18	TRBJ1-2	ASSPGTGGPTNYGYT
TRBV7-9	TRBJ2-3	ASGGGAQGTQY
TRBV20-1	TRBJ2-7	SAREPGSYEQY
TRBV29-1	TRBJ2-1	SVEDEKLPAAQF
TRBV2	TRBJ2-7	ASVGPLDEQH
TRBV27	TRBJ1-4	ASSLGPPTNEKLF
TRBV7-3	TRBJ2-1	ASSPFRSSYNEQF
TRBV10-3	TRBJ1-2	AISDTQGQFPYGYT
TRBV23-1	TRBJ2-3	ASSQFIVPGLAGGPKSTDTQY
TRBV2	TRBJ1-4	ASSEDQGEKLF
TRBV18	TRBJ1-6	ASSTGGGSPLH
TRBV5-1	TRBJ1-2	ASSLARADTYGYT
TRBV12-3/TRBV12-4	TRBJ2-5	ASSSPGTEYQETQY
TRBV6-1	TRBJ2-7	ASDRDRKTYEQY
TRBV27	TRBJ2-7	ASSPLFRSAYEQY
TRBV7-9	TRBJ1-4	ASSLPGEKLF
TRBV6-1	TRBJ2-7	ASGRGEQY
TRBV27	TRBJ2-1	ASSLLGSGPYNEQF
TRBV7-9	TRBJ2-1	ASSLAPDEQF
TRBV19	TRBJ1-4	ASSKAPSDRTEKLF